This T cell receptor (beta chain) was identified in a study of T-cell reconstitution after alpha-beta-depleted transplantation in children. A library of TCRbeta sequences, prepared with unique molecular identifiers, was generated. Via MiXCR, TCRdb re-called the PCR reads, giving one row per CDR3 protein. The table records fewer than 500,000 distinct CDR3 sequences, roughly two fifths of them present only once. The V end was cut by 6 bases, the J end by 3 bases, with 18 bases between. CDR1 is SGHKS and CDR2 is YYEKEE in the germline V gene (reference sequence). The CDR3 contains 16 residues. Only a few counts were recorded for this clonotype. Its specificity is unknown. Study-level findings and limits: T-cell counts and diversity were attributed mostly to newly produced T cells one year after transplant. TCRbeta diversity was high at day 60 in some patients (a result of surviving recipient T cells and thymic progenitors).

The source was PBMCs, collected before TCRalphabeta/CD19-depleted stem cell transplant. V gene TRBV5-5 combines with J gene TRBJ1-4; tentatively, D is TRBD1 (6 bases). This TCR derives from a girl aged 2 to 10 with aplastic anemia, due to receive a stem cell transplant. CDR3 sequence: CASTPSSQGPNEKLFF. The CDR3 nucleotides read TGTGCCAGCACCCCAAGCAGTCAGGGGCCTAATGAAAAACTGTTTTTT. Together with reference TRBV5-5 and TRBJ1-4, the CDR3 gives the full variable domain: DAGVTQSPTHLIKTRGQQVTLRCSPISGHKSVSWYQQVLGQGPQFIFQYYEKEERGRGNFPDRFSARQFPNYSSELNVNALLLGDSALYLCASTPSSQGPNEKLFFGSGTQLSVL.